This TCR beta chain was recorded in a study of PD-1 blockade in mismatch repair-deficient tumors. Study information: Enrolled about 2012-2017, patients had progressing, pretreated mismatch repair-deficient cancers of 12 types.

Note on this clone: What it binds is not known.

Mismatch repair deficiency was confirmed in all patients, by PCR or immunohistochemistry. TCR sequencing covered a few patients who responded to pembrolizumab. Germline assignment: CDR1 SGHVS and CDR2 FNYEAQ. With 2 bases removed from V and 6 bases from J, the gap between germline ends came to 13 bases. The CDR3 has 14 amino acids. The study's findings and limits: Tumor-resident clones, often absent from pretreatment blood, expanded after pembrolizumab and then contracted.

Sequencing used immunoSEQ multiplex PCR; TCRdb keeps in-frame clones, though not all of them. Among about 51,000 clones listed, 78% were seen once. The sequence came from an adult with mismatch repair-deficient cancer. This chain uses TRBV7-6 with TRBJ1-1; D gene ambiguous. The sample consisted of peripheral blood, taken 4 weeks after starting pembrolizumab. CDR3 nucleotide sequence: TGTGCCAGCAGCTTACAATCAGGTCTGTCTGAAGCTTTCTTT. It encodes CASSLQSGLSEAFF.